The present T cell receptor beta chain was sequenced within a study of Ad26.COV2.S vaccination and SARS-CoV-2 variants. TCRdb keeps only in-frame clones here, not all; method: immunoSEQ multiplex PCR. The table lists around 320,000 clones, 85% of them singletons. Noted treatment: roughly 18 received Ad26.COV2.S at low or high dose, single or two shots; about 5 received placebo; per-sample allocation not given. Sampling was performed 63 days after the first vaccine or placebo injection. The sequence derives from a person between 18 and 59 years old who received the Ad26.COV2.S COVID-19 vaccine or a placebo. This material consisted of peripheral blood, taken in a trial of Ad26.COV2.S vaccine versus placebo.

CDR3 bases: TGTGCCAGCAGCCTTAGCGGGGGCCTTTACAATGAGCAGTTCTTC. It codes for CASSLSGGLYNEQFF. The chain links TRBV25-1 to TRBJ2-1, with TRBD2 identical over 9 bases. CDR3 length: 15 residues. The V segment lost 6 bases and the J segment 4 bases; nucleotides outside the gene matches: 7. Germline assignment: CDR1 MGHDK and CDR2 SYGVNS.